A selection of T cell receptor beta chains follows, all from one sample in a study of cytomegalovirus exposure and HLA in healthy donors. TCRdb keeps only in-frame clones here, not all; method: immunoSEQ multiplex PCR. The sample gives about 140,000 clones, roughly 87% of which show up once; around 0.51% is in the top ten. The sample was PBMCs. The origin of the receptors is a woman between 40 and 55 years old in good health and CMV-seronegative. CDR3s include the opening cysteine and the closing phenylalanine or tryptophan. The D gene is left open where the match is weak. Expanded clones are given a class, and other clones once, few, many or no size at all.

DNA	CDR3	V	J	size	D
TGTGCCAGCAGTACCCAGGGGGCGCTGGGTATGGATACGCAGTATTTT	CASSTQGALGMDTQYF	TRBV28	TRBJ2-3	once	TRBD1
TGTGCCAGCAGCGTATCCCCCAGTGGGGAGGTTGGGGCATACGAGCAGTACTTC	CASSVSPSGEVGAYEQYF	TRBV9	TRBJ2-7	.	.
TGCGCCAGCTCAACCCCCCAGTTCTCTGGGGCCAACGTCCTGACTTTC	CASSTPQFSGANVLTF	TRBV5-1	TRBJ2-6	.	.
TGTGCTAGTGGTTTAGGGCTAGCGGGAGTAGATGAGCAGTTCTTC	CASGLGLAGVDEQFF	TRBV12-5	TRBJ2-1	once	TRBD2
TGTGCCAGTATGTCAGGGGGCGCGAGTCAGCCCCAGCATTTT	CASMSGGASQPQHF	TRBV19	TRBJ1-5	.	TRBD1
TGTGCCAGCAGTTCTATTAACGCACCGGGACAGACGACCTACGAGCAGTACTTC	CASSSINAPGQTTYEQYF	TRBV7-9	TRBJ2-7	.	TRBD1
TGTGCCAGCAGTCCCCTTAGGACAGGGAATCAGCCCCAGCATTTT	CASSPLRTGNQPQHF	TRBV6-5	TRBJ1-5	.	TRBD1
TGTGCCAGCAGCTCGACAGAGCTGAACACTGAAGCTTTCTTT	CASSSTELNTEAFF	TRBV5-5	TRBJ1-1	.	.
TGTGCCAGCAGCCAACTAGCGGCCTACAATGAGCAGTTCTTC	CASSQLAAYNEQFF	TRBV2	TRBJ2-1	.	TRBD2
TGCGCCAGCAGCCCCGCGGGGGCTGAAGCTTTCTTT	CASSPAGAEAFF	TRBV5-1	TRBJ1-1	.	.